This TCR beta chain was documented in a study of T cell changes during pregnancy in multiple sclerosis. The V gene end was trimmed by 1 base and the J gene end by 2 bases; junction bases not matched to a gene: 14. The CDR3 sequence is 19 residues long. In germline, CDR1 is SGHVS, CDR2 FNYEAQ. Clones were read by immunoSEQ multiplex PCR, and TCRdb kept only the in-frame ones, dropping some. The sample records about 100,000 clones, about nine tenths being singletons. This receptor was identified in a female donor with multiple sclerosis, enrolled in a pregnancy study. This chain uses TRBV7-6 with TRBJ2-1; 7 nucleotides agree with TRBD2. Sequencing was performed on peripheral blood, taken in the second trimester of pregnancy. CDR3 protein: CASSLGPAGIPHPYNEQFF. The CDR3 nucleotides are TGTGCCAGCAGCTTAGGCCCAGCGGGAATTCCACACCCCTACAATGAGCAGTTCTTC.